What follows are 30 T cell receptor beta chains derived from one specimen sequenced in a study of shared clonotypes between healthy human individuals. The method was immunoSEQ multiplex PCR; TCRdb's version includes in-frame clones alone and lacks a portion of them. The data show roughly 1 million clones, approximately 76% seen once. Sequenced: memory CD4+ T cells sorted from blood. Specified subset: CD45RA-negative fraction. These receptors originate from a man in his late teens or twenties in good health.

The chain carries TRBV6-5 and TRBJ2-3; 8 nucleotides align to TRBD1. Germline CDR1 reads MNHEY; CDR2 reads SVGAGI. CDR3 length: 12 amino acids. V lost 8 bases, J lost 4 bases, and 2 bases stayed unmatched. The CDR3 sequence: CASGDRPDTQYF. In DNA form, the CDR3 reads TGTGCCAGCGGGGACAGGCCAGATACGCAGTATTTT.

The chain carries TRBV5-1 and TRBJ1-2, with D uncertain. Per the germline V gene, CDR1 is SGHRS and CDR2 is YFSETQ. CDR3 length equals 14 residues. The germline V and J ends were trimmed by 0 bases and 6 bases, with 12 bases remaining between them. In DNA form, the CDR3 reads TGCGCCAGCAGCTTGGATGCCCTTGCGAATGGCTACACCTTC. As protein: CASSLDALANGYTF.

The CDR3 loop reads CASSRSGGAEYGYTF. The CDR3 DNA follows: TGTGCCAGCAGCCGTTCAGGGGGCGCTGAATATGGCTACACCTTC. The chain carries TRBV5-4 and TRBJ1-2; TRBD1 aligns across 8 bases. Germline V gene sequence: CDR1 SGHNT, CDR2 YYREEE (reference sequence). After removal of 4 bases from V and 5 bases from J, the junction contained 10 bases not matched to a gene. The length of the CDR3 is 15 residues.

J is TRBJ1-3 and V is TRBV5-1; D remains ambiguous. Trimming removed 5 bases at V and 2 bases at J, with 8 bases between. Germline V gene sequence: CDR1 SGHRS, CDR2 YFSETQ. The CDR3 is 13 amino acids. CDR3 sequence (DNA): TGCGCCAGCAGAGAGGGAACTGGAAACACCATATATTTT. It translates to CASREGTGNTIYF.

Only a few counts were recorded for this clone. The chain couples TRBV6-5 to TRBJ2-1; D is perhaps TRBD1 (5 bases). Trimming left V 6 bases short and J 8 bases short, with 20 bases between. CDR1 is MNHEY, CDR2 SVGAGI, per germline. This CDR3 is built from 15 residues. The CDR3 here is CASRLYRGEEYEQFF. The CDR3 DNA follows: TGTGCCAGCAGACTATATAGGGGTGAGGAGTATGAGCAGTTCTTC.

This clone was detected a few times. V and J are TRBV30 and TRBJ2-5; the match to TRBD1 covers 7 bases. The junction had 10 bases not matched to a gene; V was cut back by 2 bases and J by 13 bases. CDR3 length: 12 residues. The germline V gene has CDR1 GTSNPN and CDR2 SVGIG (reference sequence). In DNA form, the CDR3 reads TGTGCCTGGAGTTTACTCCGGGACAGCCGGTACTTC. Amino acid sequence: CAWSLLRDSRYF.

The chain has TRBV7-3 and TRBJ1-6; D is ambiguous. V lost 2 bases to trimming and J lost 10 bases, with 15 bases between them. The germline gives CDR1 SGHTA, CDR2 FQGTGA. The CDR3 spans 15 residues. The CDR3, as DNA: TGTGCCAGCAGCTTACTGGGAGGAGAAAGGTCACCCCTCCACTTT. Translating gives CASSLLGGERSPLHF.

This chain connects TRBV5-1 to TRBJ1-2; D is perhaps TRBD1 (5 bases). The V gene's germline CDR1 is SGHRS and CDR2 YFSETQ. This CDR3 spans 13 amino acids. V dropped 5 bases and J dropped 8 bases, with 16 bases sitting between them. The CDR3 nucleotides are TGCGCCAGCAGGACCGACAGCCTAGGGGGCTACACCTTC. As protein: CASRTDSLGGYTF. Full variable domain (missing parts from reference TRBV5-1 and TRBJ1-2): KAGVTQTPRYLIKTRGQQVTLSCSPISGHRSVSWYQQTPGQGLQFLFEYFSETQRNKGNFPGRFSGRQFSNSRSEMNVSTLELGDSALYLCASRTDSLGGYTFGSGTRLTVV.

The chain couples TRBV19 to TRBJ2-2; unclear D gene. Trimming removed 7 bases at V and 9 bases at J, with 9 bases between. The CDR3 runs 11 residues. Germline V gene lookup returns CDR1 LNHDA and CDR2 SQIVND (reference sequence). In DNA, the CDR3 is TGTGCCAGTACCCATCGGTGGGAGCTGTTTTTT. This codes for CASTHRWELFF.

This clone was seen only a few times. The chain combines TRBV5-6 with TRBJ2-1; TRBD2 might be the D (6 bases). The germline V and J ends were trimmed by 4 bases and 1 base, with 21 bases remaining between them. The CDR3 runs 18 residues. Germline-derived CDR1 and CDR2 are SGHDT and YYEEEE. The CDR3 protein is CASSGRVPGGKSYNEQFF. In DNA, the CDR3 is TGTGCCAGCAGCGGTCGGGTTCCAGGCGGGAAGTCCTACAATGAGCAGTTCTTC.

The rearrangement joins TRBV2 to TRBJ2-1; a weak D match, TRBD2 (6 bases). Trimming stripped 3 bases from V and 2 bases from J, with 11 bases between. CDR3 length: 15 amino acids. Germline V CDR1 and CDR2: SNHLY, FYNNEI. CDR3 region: CASSEGRGPYNEQFF. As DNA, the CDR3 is TGTGCCAGCAGTGAGGGGCGGGGTCCCTACAATGAGCAGTTCTTC.

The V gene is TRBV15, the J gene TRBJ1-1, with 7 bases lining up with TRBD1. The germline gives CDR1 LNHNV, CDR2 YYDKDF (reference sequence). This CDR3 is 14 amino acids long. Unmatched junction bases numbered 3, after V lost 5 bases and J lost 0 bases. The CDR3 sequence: CATSPGTVNTEAFF. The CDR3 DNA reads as TGTGCCACCAGCCCCGGGACAGTGAACACTGAAGCTTTCTTT.

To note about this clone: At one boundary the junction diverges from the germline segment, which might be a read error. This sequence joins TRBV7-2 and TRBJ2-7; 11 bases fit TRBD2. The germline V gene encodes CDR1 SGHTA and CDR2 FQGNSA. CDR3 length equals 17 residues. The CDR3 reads CASSLRERLAGPARIHF. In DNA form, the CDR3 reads TGTGCCAGCAGCTTAAGGGAACGACTAGCGGGACCCGCGAGGATACACTTC.

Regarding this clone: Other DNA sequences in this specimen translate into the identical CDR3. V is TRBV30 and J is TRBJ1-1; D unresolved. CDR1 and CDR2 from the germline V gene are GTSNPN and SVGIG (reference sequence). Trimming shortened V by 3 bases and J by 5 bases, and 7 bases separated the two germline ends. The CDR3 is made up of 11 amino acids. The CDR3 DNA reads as TGTGCCTGGAGCGGGAGGACTGAAGCTTTCTTT. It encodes CAWSGRTEAFF.

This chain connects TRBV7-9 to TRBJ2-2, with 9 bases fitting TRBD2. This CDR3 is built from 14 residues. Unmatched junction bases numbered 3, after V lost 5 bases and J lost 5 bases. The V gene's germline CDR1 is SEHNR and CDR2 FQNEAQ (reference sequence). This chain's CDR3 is CASSRSGGTGELFF. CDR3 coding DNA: TGTGCCAGCAGCCGCAGCGGGGGGACCGGGGAGCTGTTTTTT.

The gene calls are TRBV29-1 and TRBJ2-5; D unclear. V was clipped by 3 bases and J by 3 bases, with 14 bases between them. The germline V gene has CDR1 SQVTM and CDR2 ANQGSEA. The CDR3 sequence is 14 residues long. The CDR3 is CSVDGQRSKETQYF. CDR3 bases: TGCAGCGTTGATGGGCAGAGATCTAAAGAGACCCAGTACTTC.

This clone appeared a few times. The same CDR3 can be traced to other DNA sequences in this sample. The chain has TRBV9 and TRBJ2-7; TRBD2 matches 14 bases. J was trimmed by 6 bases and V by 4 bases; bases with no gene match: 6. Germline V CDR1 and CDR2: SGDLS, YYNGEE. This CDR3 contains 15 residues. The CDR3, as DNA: TGTGCCAGCAGCCCTCGGACTAGCGGGGGGCTCGAGCAGTACTTC. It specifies CASSPRTSGGLEQYF.

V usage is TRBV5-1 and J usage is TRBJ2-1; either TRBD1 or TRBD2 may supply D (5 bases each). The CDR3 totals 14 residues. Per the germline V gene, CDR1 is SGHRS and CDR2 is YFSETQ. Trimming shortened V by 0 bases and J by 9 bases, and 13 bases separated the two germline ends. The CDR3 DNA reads TGCGCCAGCAGCTTGGCGGGGCCCGCGGTTGAGCAGTTCTTC. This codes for CASSLAGPAVEQFF. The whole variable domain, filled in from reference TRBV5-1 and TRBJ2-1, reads KAGVTQTPRYLIKTRGQQVTLSCSPISGHRSVSWYQQTPGQGLQFLFEYFSETQRNKGNFPGRFSGRQFSNSRSEMNVSTLELGDSALYLCASSLAGPAVEQFFGPGTRLTVL.

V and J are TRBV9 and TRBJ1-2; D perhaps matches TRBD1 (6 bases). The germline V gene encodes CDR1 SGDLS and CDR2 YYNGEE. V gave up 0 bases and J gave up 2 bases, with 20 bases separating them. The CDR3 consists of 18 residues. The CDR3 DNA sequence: TGTGCCAGCAGCGTAGCTCGAATCCTAAAAGGACAGAACTATGGCTACACCTTC. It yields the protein CASSVARILKGQNYGYTF.

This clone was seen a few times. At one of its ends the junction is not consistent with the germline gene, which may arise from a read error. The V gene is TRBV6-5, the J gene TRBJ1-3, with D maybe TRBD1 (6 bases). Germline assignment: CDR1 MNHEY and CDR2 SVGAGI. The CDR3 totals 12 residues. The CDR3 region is CASSYSTGAKVF. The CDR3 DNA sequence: TGTGCCAGCAGTTACTCTACGGGGGCGAAAGTTTTT.

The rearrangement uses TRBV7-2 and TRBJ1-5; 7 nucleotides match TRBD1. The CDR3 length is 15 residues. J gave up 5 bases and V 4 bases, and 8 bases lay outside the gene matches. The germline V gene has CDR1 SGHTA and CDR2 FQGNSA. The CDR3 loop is CASSYTGDTYQPQHF. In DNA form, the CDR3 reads TGTGCCAGCAGCTACACAGGGGATACTTATCAGCCCCAGCATTTT.

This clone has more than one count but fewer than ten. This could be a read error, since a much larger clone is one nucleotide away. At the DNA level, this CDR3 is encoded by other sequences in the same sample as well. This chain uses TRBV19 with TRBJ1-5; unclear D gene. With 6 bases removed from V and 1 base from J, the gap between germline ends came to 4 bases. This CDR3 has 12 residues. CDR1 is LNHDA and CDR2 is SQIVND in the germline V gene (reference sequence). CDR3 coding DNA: TGTGCCAGTAGGGGGAGCAATCAGCCCCAGCATTTT. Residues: CASRGSNQPQHF.

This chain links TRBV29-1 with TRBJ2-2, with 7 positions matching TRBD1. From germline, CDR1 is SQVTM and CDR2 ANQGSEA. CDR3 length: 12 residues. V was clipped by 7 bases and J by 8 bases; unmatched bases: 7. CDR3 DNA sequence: TGCAGCGCGGGACAGTCCTCTGGGGAGCTGTTTTTT. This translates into CSAGQSSGELFF.

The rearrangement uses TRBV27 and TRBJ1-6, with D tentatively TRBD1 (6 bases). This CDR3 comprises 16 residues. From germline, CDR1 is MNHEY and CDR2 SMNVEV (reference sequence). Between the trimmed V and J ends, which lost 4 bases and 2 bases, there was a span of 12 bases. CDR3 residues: CASSSSQGTYNSPLHF. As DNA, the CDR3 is TGTGCCAGCAGTTCCTCACAGGGAACCTATAATTCACCCCTCCACTTT.

The DNA for the CDR3 is TGCGCCAGCAGCTTTACTGCGGGGACCTACGAGCAGTACTTC. Its protein is CASSFTAGTYEQYF. The V and J genes are TRBV5-1 and TRBJ2-7; D may be TRBD2 (6 bases). This CDR3 has 14 residues. Trimming left V 2 bases short and J 2 bases short, with 11 bases between. Looked up from germline, CDR1 is SGHRS and CDR2 is YFSETQ.

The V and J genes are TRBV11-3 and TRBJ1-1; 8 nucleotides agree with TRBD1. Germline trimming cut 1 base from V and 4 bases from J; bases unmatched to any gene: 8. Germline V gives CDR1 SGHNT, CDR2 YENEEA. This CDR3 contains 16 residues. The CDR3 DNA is TGTGCCAGCAGCTTAGTTAATGGACAGGGTCTCACTGAAGCTTTCTTT. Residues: CASSLVNGQGLTEAFF.

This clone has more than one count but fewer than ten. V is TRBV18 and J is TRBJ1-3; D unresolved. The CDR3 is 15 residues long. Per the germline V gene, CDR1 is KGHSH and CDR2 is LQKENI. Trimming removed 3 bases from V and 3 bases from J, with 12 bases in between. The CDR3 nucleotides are TGTGCCAGCTCACCGACTCACCAGGATGGAAACACCATATATTTT. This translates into CASSPTHQDGNTIYF.

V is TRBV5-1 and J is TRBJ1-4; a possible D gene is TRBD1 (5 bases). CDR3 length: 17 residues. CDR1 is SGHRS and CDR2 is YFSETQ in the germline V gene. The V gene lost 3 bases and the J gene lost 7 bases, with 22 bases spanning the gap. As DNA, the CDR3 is TGCGCCAGCAGCTCCAGAGTCCCCCAGGGCAGGGTTGAAAAACTGTTTTTT. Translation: CASSSRVPQGRVEKLFF.

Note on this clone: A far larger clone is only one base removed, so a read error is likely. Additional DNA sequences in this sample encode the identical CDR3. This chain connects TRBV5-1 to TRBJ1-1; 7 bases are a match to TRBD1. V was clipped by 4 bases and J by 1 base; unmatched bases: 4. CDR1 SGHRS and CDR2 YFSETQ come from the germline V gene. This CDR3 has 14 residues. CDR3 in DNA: TGCGCCAGCAGCCCCGGGACAGAGAACACTGAAGCTTTCTTT. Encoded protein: CASSPGTENTEAFF.

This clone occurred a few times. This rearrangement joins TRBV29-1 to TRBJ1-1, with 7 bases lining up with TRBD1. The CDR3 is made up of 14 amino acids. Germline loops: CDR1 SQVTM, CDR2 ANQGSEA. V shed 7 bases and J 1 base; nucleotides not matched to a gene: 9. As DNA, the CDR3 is TGCAGCGCCAAGACAGGGACGCGGAACACTGAAGCTTTCTTT. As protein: CSAKTGTRNTEAFF. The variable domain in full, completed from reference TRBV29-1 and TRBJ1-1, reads SAVISQKPSRDICQRGTSLTIQCQVDSQVTMMFWYRQQPGQSLTLIATANQGSEATYESGFVIDKFPISRPNLTFSTLTVSNMSPEDSSIYLCSAKTGTRNTEAFFGQGTRLTVV.